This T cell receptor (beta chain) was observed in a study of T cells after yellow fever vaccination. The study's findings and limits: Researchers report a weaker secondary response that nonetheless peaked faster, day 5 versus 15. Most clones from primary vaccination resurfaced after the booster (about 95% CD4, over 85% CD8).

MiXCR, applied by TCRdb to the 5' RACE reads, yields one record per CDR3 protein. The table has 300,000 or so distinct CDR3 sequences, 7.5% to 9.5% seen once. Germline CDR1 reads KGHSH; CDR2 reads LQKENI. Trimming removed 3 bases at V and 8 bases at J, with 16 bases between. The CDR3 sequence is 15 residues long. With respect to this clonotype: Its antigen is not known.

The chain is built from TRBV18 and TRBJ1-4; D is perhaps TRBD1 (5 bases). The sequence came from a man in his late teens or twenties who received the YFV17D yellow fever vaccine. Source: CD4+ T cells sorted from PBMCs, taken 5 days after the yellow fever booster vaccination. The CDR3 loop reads CASSPNRQGGEKLFF. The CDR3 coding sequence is TGTGCCAGCTCACCTAACCGTCAGGGAGGCGAAAAACTGTTTTTT.